What follows are 11 T cell receptor beta chains derived from one specimen sequenced in a study of blood T cell repertoires in COVID-19. Some clones are missing from TCRdb's copy, which holds only in-frame ones; the method was immunoSEQ multiplex PCR. The sample records roughly 100,000 clones, 77% being singletons. Sequencing was done on a sample of peripheral blood. These receptors were obtained from a woman aged 80 or older with acute or convalescent COVID-19.

V and J are TRBV6-6 and TRBJ2-7, with D perhaps matching TRBD1 (5 bases). Germline assignment: CDR1 MNHNY and CDR2 SVGAGI (reference sequence). Trimming removed 2 bases from V and 0 bases from J, with 11 bases in between. The CDR3 totals 15 residues. The CDR3 is CASSYGQGLSYEQYF. CDR3 in DNA: TGTGCCAGCAGTTACGGGCAGGGCCTCTCCTACGAGCAGTACTTC.

The chain combines TRBV7-2 with TRBJ2-7, with 7 bases that match TRBD1. Germline values: CDR1 SGHTA, CDR2 FQGNSA. This CDR3 is 15 amino acids long. V lost 2 bases to trimming and J lost 4 bases; unmatched junction nucleotides: 8. DNA for the CDR3: TGTGCCAGCAGCTTATCTCGGGACAGCGCGTACGAGCAGTACTTC. Translated, it gives CASSLSRDSAYEQYF.

This clone was counted between two and nine times. The chain uses TRBV7-9 and TRBJ1-2; 9 bases are shared with TRBD1. Germline values: CDR1 SEHNR, CDR2 FQNEAQ (reference sequence). This CDR3 spans 16 amino acids. V was clipped by 6 bases and J by 4 bases; unmatched bases: 12. CDR3 nucleotides: TGTGCCAGCAGTTTAACCGGGACAGGGAATAGCTATGGCTACACCTTC. Translating gives CASSLTGTGNSYGYTF. Supplemented by reference TRBV7-9 and TRBJ1-2, the full variable domain reads DTGVSQNPRHKITKRGQNVTFRCDPISEHNRLYWYRQTLGQGPEFLTYFQNEAQLEKSRLLSDRFSAERPKGSFSTLEIQRTEQGDSAMYLCASSLTGTGNSYGYTFGSGTRLTVV.

V is TRBV7-9 and J is TRBJ1-2; D is perhaps TRBD1 (6 bases). This CDR3 spans 14 amino acids. Trimming removed 5 bases from V and 2 bases from J, with 12 bases in between. Germline loops: CDR1 SEHNR, CDR2 FQNEAQ (reference sequence). Written as DNA, the CDR3 is TGTGCCAGCAGCCCGGGACAATGGAACTATGGCTACACCTTC. It specifies CASSPGQWNYGYTF. Looking up the rest from reference TRBV7-9 and TRBJ1-2 gives the full variable domain: DTGVSQNPRHKITKRGQNVTFRCDPISEHNRLYWYRQTLGQGPEFLTYFQNEAQLEKSRLLSDRFSAERPKGSFSTLEIQRTEQGDSAMYLCASSPGQWNYGYTFGSGTRLTVV.

This chain connects TRBV11-2 to TRBJ2-7; 8 bases line up with TRBD1. CDR1 and CDR2 (germline): SGHAT, FQNNGV. V lost 3 bases and J lost 6; bases outside the gene matches: 7. The CDR3 is 14 residues long. The CDR3 here is CASSLDRVGREQYF. Here the CDR3 DNA reads TGTGCCAGCAGCTTGGACAGGGTGGGACGCGAGCAGTACTTC.

This chain connects TRBV5-1 to TRBJ2-5; possible D gene TRBD2, 7 bases. The germline V and J ends were trimmed by 4 bases and 5 bases, with 15 bases remaining between them. The CDR3 has 14 amino acids. Germline values: CDR1 SGHRS, CDR2 YFSETQ. CDR3 residues: CASSKGGAQETQYF. In DNA, the CDR3 is TGCGCCAGCAGCAAAGGGGGGGCCCAGGAGACCCAGTACTTC.

The V and J genes are TRBV10-3 and TRBJ1-3; the match to TRBD1 covers 8 bases. After removal of 7 bases from V and 2 bases from J, the junction contained 4 bases not matched to a gene. Germline assignment: CDR1 ENHRY and CDR2 SYGVKD. The length of the CDR3 is 14 residues. The CDR3 DNA follows: TGTGCCATCAACGGACAGGGAACTGGAAACACCATATATTTT. Its protein product is CAINGQGTGNTIYF.

This chain uses TRBV5-4 with TRBJ1-6; D may be TRBD1 (6 bases). Germline CDR1 reads SGHNT; CDR2 reads YYREEE (reference sequence). The CDR3 is 16 residues long. The V end lost 3 bases, the J end lost 1 base, and 11 bases lay between the germline ends. CDR3 protein: CASSSEGGSYNSPLHF. DNA of the CDR3: TGTGCCAGCAGCTCTGAAGGGGGATCCTATAATTCACCCCTCCACTTT.

This clone was observed a handful of times. The J gene is TRBJ1-1, the V gene TRBV2; tentative D call: TRBD1 (6 bases). Trimming shortened V by 6 bases and J by 4 bases, and 15 bases separated the two germline ends. The CDR3 extends over 14 amino acids. In germline, CDR1 is SNHLY, CDR2 FYNNEI. The CDR3 DNA is TGTGCCAGCAGCGTGAACAGGGTGGGCACTGAAGCTTTCTTT. Translated, it gives CASSVNRVGTEAFF.

V and J are TRBV6-1 and TRBJ1-2; the match to TRBD1 covers 9 bases. V gave up 2 bases and J gave up 6 bases; unmatched junction bases: 7. Looked up from germline, CDR1 is MNHNS and CDR2 is SASEGT. The CDR3 length is 15 residues. This chain's CDR3 is CASSEPGQGFDGYTF. The CDR3 DNA reads as TGTGCCAGCAGTGAACCGGGACAGGGATTCGATGGCTACACCTTC.

A note on this clone: One end of the junction fails to match germline, which may point to a read error. This rearrangement joins TRBV11-2 to TRBJ2-3; D may be TRBD2 (7 bases). Germline loops: CDR1 SGHAT, CDR2 FQNNGV. The CDR3 runs to 13 residues. CDR3 region: CASSLDRRERGNF. The CDR3, as DNA: TGTGCCAGCAGCTTAGATAGGCGGGAGAGGGGGAATTTT.